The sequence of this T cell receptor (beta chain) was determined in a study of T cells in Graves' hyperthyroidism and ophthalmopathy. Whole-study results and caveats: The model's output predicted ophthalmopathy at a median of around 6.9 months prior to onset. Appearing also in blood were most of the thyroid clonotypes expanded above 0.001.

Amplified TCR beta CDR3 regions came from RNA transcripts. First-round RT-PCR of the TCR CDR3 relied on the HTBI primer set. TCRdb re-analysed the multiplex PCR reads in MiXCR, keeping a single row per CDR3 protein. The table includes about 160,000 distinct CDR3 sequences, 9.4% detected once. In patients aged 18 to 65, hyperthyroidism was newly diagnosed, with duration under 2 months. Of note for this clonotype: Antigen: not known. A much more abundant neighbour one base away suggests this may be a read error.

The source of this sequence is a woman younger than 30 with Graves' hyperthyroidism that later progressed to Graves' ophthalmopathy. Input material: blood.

CDR3 bases: TGTGCCAGCAGTTTGTCGGCAGTTCGGTATGGCTACACCTTC. Translation: CASSLSAVRYGYTF. J is TRBJ1-2 and V is TRBV28; D is ambiguous. The germline V and J ends were trimmed by 3 bases and 5 bases, with 13 bases remaining between them. This CDR3 comprises 14 residues. Germline V gene sequence: CDR1 MDHEN, CDR2 SYDVKM.